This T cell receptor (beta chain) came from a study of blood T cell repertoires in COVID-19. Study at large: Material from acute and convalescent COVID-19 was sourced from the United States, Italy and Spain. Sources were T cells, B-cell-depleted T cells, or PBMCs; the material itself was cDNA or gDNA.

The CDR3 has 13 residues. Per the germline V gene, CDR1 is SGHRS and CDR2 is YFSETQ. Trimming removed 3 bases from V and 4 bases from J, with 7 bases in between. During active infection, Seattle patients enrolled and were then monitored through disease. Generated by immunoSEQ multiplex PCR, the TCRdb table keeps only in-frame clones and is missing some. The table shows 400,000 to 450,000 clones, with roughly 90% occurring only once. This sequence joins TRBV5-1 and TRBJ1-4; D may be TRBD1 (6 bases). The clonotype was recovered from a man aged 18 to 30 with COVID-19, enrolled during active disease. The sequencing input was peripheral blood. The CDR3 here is CASSYRVNEKLFF. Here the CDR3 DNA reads TGCGCCAGCAGCTACAGGGTTAATGAAAAACTGTTTTTT.